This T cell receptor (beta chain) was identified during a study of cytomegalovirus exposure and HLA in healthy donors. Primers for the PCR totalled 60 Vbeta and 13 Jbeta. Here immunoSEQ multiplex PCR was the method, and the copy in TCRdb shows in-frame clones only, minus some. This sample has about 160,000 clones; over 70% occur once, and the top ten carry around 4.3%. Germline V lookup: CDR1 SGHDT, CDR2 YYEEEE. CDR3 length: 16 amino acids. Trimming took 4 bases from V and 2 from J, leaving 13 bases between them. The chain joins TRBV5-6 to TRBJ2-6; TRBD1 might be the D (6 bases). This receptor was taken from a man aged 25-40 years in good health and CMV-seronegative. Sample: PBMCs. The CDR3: CASSEGTKAGANVLTF. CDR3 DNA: TGTGCCAGCAGCGAGGGGACAAAGGCTGGGGCCAACGTCCTGACTTTC.